The T cell receptor beta chain under discussion was sequenced for a study of Graves' ophthalmopathy and Graves' hyperthyroidism. For the study at large: Peripheral blood was collected at initial diagnosis, before any treatment.

This CDR3 is 16 amino acids long. From germline, CDR1 is SGHVS and CDR2 FQNEAQ. V was pared by 2 bases and J by 5 bases, with 4 bases of the junction left unmatched. Study-wide points: At about 69% sensitivity and 72.22% specificity, the model predicted progression of the ophthalmopathy.

This clonotype occurred many times. What it binds is unknown. Amplification of the TCR beta CDR3 regions used RNA transcripts (as template). RT-PCR in the first round used HTBI primers; a second-round multiplex PCR followed. TCRdb processed the multiplex PCR reads anew with MiXCR; each CDR3 protein has one entry. The table records some 400,000 distinct CDR3 sequences, 15% to 20% of them present only once. Certain patients, namely those with other autoimmune diseases, uncontrolled infections, pregnancy or lactation, were excluded. Diagnoses were established from clinical symptoms, serum thyroxine, TRAb, thyroid ultrasound and orbital computed tomography.

This sequence was found in a woman between 18 and 29 years old with Graves' ophthalmopathy. Sequenced: peripheral blood. The V gene is TRBV7-8, the J gene TRBJ2-2; TRBD1 agrees at 11 bases. The CDR3 sequence is CASSLLGTGGTGELFF. DNA of the CDR3: TGTGCCAGCAGCTTATTGGGGACAGGGGGAACCGGGGAGCTGTTTTTT.